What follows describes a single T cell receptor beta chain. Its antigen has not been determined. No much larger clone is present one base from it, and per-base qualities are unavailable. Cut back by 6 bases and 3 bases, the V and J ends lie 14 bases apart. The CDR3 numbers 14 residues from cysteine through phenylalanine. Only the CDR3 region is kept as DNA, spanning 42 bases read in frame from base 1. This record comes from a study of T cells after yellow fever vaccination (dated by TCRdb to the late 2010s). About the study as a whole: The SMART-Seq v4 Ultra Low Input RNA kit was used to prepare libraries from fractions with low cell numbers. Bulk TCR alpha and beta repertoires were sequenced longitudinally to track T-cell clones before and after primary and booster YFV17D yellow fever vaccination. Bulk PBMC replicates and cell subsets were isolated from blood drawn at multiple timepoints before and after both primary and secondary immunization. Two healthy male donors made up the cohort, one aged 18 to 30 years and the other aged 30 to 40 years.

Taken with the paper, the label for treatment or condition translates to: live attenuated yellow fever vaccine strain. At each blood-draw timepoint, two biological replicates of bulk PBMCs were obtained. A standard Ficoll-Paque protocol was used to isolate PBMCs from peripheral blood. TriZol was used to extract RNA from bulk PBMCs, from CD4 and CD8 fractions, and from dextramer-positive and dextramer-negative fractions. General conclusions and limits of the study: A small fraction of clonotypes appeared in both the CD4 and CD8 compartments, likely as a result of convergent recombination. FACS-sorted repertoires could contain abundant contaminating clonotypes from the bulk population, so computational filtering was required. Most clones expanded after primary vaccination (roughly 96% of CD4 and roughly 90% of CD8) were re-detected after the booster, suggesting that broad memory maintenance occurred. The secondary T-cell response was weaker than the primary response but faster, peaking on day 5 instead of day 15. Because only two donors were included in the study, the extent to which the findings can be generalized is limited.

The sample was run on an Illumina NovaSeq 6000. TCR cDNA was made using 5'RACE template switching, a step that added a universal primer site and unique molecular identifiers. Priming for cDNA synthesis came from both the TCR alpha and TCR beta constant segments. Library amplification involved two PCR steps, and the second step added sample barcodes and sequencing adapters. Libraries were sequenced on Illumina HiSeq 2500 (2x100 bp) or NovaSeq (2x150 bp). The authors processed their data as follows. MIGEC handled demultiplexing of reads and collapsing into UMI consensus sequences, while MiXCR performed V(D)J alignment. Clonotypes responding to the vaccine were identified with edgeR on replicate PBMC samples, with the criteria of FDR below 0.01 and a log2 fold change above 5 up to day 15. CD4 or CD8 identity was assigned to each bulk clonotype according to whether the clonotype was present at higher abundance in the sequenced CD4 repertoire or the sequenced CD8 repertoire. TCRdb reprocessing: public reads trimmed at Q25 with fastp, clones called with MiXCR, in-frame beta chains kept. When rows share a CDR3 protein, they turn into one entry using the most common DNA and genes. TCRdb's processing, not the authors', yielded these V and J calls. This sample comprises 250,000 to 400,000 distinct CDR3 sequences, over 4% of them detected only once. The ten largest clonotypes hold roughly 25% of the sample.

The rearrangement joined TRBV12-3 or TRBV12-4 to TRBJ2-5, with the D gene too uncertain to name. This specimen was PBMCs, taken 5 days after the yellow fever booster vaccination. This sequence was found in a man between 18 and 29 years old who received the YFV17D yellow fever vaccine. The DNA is TGTGCCAGCAGGATCGGGCCTTGGGAAGAGACCCAGTACTTC. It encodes CASRIGPWEETQYF.